Presented here are 2 T cell receptor beta chains from one specimen sequenced in a study of blood T cells in healthy people across ages. Together with a sample-barcoded 5' primer, a J-beta primer mix was included in a second PCR lasting about 6 to 11 cycles. TCRdb processed the 5' RACE reads anew with MiXCR; each CDR3 protein has one entry. The sample yields over a million distinct CDR3 sequences, 45% seen once. Source material: blood. These receptor sequences come from an older woman in good health.

J is TRBJ2-7 and V is TRBV6-5; TRBD1 matches 7 bases. The length of the CDR3 is 15 residues. V shed 6 bases, J shed 6 bases, and the junction held 14 bases outside the gene matches. The V gene's germline CDR1 is MNHEY and CDR2 SVGAGI. CDR3 region: CASSKTGQLGAEQYF. CDR3 nucleotide sequence: TGTGCCAGCAGCAAAACGGGACAGCTGGGTGCCGAGCAGTACTTC.

The chain has TRBV20-1 and TRBJ1-3; D is undetermined. Germline V lookup: CDR1 DFQATT, CDR2 SNEGSKA (reference sequence). The CDR3 sequence is 11 residues long. Trimming stripped 5 bases from V and 3 bases from J, with 5 bases between. For the CDR3, the DNA is TGCAGTGCTGAGGGTGGAAACACCATATATTTT. Translated, it gives CSAEGGNTIYF.